A single sample gave rise to the 25 T cell receptor beta chains below, sequenced in a study of blood T cell repertoires in COVID-19 (dated by TCRdb to 2020 to 2021). Library preparation employed the immunoSEQ multiplex PCR assay. Sourced from immuneACCESS, this table was stored by TCRdb with only in-frame sequences that have V and J called. A share of the clones is absent; for the studies checked, an unresolved V gene accounts for under half, and the remainder has no known explanation. This sample comprises 110,000 or so clones, approximately 80% of them detected only once. Of the sample, around two fifths falls within the top ten clones. The specimen was peripheral blood. The receptors shown here come from a man of 80 years or more with acute or convalescent COVID-19.

This clone showed up just a few times. The rearrangement links TRBV18 to TRBJ2-7; D remains unclear. Germline CDR1 reads KGHSH; CDR2 reads LQKENI. This CDR3 is built from 11 residues. CDR3 region: CATSSSYEQYF. In DNA, the CDR3 is TGTGCAACATCCTCCTCCTACGAGCAGTACTTC.

The rearrangement joins TRBV28 to TRBJ2-7, with 8 nucleotides matching TRBD2. V trimming: 1 base; J trimming: 3 bases; junction bases outside the gene matches: 5. Germline V lookup: CDR1 MDHEN, CDR2 SYDVKM. The CDR3 covers 15 residues. CDR3 sequence (DNA): TGTGCCAGCAGTTTATCCACTAGCGGTCGCTACGAGCAGTACTTC. Translation gives CASSLSTSGRYEQYF.

This clone was seen more than once but under ten times. V usage is TRBV28 and J usage is TRBJ2-1; 13 nucleotides line up with TRBD2. CDR3 length equals 16 residues. The V gene's germline CDR1 is MDHEN and CDR2 SYDVKM. Germline trimming cut 5 bases from V and 6 bases from J; bases unmatched to any gene: 7. DNA of the CDR3: TGTGCCAGCAGTCTGGGAGGGACTAGCGGGGTCAATGAGCAGTTCTTC. Amino acid sequence: CASSLGGTSGVNEQFF.

This clone was seen once. The J gene is TRBJ2-1, the V gene TRBV19, with a weak D call TRBD1 (5 bases). The V gene's germline CDR1 is LNHDA and CDR2 SQIVND (reference sequence). V lost 6 bases, J lost 0 bases, and 15 bases lay in between. The CDR3 loop spans 16 amino acids. CDR3 nucleotide sequence: TGTGCCAGTAGCAGCACAGGTATCAGCTCCTACAATGAGCAGTTCTTC. Translated: CASSSTGISSYNEQFF.

This chain uses TRBV5-1 with TRBJ1-5, with 9 positions matching TRBD1. The CDR3 is 14 residues long. CDR1 and CDR2 (germline): SGHRS, YFSETQ. The V segment lost 4 bases and the J segment 7 bases; nucleotides outside the gene matches: 6. Here the CDR3 reads CASSIQGAGQPQHF. CDR3 in DNA: TGCGCCAGCAGCATACAGGGGGCGGGACAGCCCCAGCATTTT.

This chain joins TRBV5-8 and TRBJ2-3, with D possibly TRBD2 on 5 matching bases. Per germline, CDR1 SGHTS and CDR2 YDEGEE. The CDR3 runs to 15 residues. V gave up 3 bases and J gave up 1 base, with 12 bases separating them. The CDR3 DNA follows: TGTGCCAGCAGCTGGACTTTCGGAGGCACAGATACGCAGTATTTT. This encodes CASSWTFGGTDTQYF. The full variable domain, with the rest looked up from reference TRBV5-8 and TRBJ2-3, is EAGVTQSPTHLIKTRGQQATLRCSPISGHTSVYWYQQALGLGLQFLLWYDEGEERNRGNFPPRFSGRQFPNYSSELNVNALELEDSALYLCASSWTFGGTDTQYFGPGTRLTVL.

The chain joins TRBV5-1 to TRBJ2-3, with D perhaps matching TRBD1 (5 bases). Looked up from germline, CDR1 is SGHRS and CDR2 is YFSETQ. The CDR3 totals 14 residues. With 2 bases removed from V and 2 bases from J, the gap between germline ends came to 9 bases. The CDR3 here is CASSLRQLTDTQYF. The CDR3 DNA follows: TGCGCCAGCAGCTTAAGACAGCTCACAGATACGCAGTATTTT. The whole variable domain, remainder taken from reference TRBV5-1 and TRBJ2-3, is KAGVTQTPRYLIKTRGQQVTLSCSPISGHRSVSWYQQTPGQGLQFLFEYFSETQRNKGNFPGRFSGRQFSNSRSEMNVSTLELGDSALYLCASSLRQLTDTQYFGPGTRLTVL.

This chain connects TRBV6-5 to TRBJ2-7; 11 nucleotides agree with TRBD1. CDR3 length: 16 residues. Germline V gene data show CDR1 as MNHEY and CDR2 as SVGAGI. The V segment lost 0 bases and the J segment 3 bases; nucleotides outside the gene matches: 4. CDR3 nucleotide sequence: TGTGCCAGCAGTTACTCTCGGACAGGGGGCGACTACGAGCAGTACTTC. This sequence encodes CASSYSRTGGDYEQYF.

The chain is built from TRBV6-5 and TRBJ1-1; D ambiguous. CDR3 length equals 13 residues. Germline CDR1 reads MNHEY; CDR2 reads SVGAGI. V was trimmed by 3 bases and J by 3 bases, leaving 8 bases between them. The CDR3 is CASSYGTDTEAFF. For the CDR3, the DNA is TGTGCCAGCAGTTATGGTACGGACACTGAAGCTTTCTTT.

This clone has only one observation. The rearrangement uses TRBV19 and TRBJ1-5; D is unclear. V was shortened by 2 bases and J by 7 bases, with 18 bases between the two germline ends. From germline, CDR1 is LNHDA and CDR2 SQIVND (reference sequence). This CDR3 is 16 amino acids long. CDR3: CASSIRLRAGGQPQHF. The DNA of the CDR3 is TGTGCCAGTAGTATAAGGTTACGGGCGGGCGGCCAGCCCCAGCATTTT.

On this clone: This may stem from a read error, because a much larger clone lies one nucleotide away. The sample has other DNA sequences that encode this CDR3 too. V usage is TRBV28 and J usage is TRBJ2-7; 8 bases fit TRBD1. J was trimmed by 0 bases and V by 5 bases; bases with no gene match: 3. CDR3 length: 14 residues. Looked up from germline, CDR1 is MDHEN and CDR2 is SYDVKM. CDR3 residues: CASSRTGNSYEQYF. The CDR3 coding sequence is TGTGCCAGCAGTCGGACAGGGAACTCCTACGAGCAGTACTTC.

The chain joins TRBV11-2 to TRBJ1-1; D is unresolved. V shed 4 bases and J shed 4 bases, with 10 bases lying between them. The V gene's germline CDR1 is SGHAT and CDR2 FQNNGV. The CDR3 spans 13 residues. CDR3 sequence reads: CASSSMRVTEAFF. The CDR3 nucleotides are TGTGCCAGCAGCTCTATGAGGGTCACTGAAGCTTTCTTT.

The chain carries TRBV6-2 or TRBV6-3 and TRBJ2-6; D is undetermined. Germline V CDR1 and CDR2: MNHEY, SVGEGT. V shed 5 bases and J shed 1 base, with 9 bases lying between them. The CDR3 has 15 residues. Here the CDR3 reads CASSQTRSGANVLTF. CDR3 coding DNA: TGTGCCAGCAGTCAGACTCGATCTGGGGCCAACGTCCTGACTTTC.

V and J are TRBV18 and TRBJ2-5; 8 bases line up with TRBD1. CDR3 length equals 13 residues. Looked up from germline, CDR1 is KGHSH and CDR2 is LQKENI. V lost 6 bases, J lost 4 bases, and 4 bases stayed unmatched. CDR3 amino acids: CASSGQGGETQYF. The CDR3 coding sequence is TGTGCCAGCTCTGGACAGGGAGGAGAGACCCAGTACTTC.

This sequence joins TRBV30 and TRBJ2-7; TRBD2 aligns across 11 bases. CDR1 and CDR2 (germline): GTSNPN, SVGIG (reference sequence). This CDR3 comprises 15 residues. V shed 3 bases and J 6 bases; nucleotides not matched to a gene: 10. CDR3 loop: CAWRSLAGDGSEQYF. The DNA of the CDR3 is TGTGCCTGGAGGTCACTAGCGGGAGATGGTAGCGAGCAGTACTTC.

The genes are TRBV6-5 and TRBJ1-2, with 12 bases fitting TRBD1. V trimming: 0 bases; J trimming: 4 bases; junction bases outside the gene matches: 3. Per the germline V gene, CDR1 is MNHEY and CDR2 is SVGAGI. CDR3 length: 16 amino acids. CDR3 sequence reads: CASSYSGQGAGYGYTF. CDR3 sequence (DNA): TGTGCCAGCAGTTACTCGGGACAGGGGGCCGGCTATGGCTACACCTTC.

J is TRBJ2-7 and V is TRBV4-3, with D tentatively TRBD1 (6 bases). Germline assignment: CDR1 LGHNA and CDR2 YSLEER. CDR3 size: 15 residues. The V gene lost 1 base and the J gene lost 3 bases, with 13 bases spanning the gap. CDR3 DNA: TGCGCCAGCAGCCAAGGCCGGGACACGTTCTACGAGCAGTACTTC. Translated: CASSQGRDTFYEQYF.

In this sample, this clone turned up once. This chain joins TRBV18 and TRBJ1-1; D might be TRBD1 (6 bases). Germline V gives CDR1 KGHSH, CDR2 LQKENI. Trimming took off 3 bases at V and 2 bases at J, with 22 bases between the two ends. The CDR3 is 18 amino acids. In DNA, the CDR3 is TGTGCCAGCTCACCCCGACAGGCTGCCGGGTCGGGTAACACTGAAGCTTTCTTT. It encodes CASSPRQAAGSGNTEAFF.

This clone has a handful of counts. The gene calls are TRBV18 and TRBJ2-2; D not certain. Germline values: CDR1 KGHSH, CDR2 LQKENI. The CDR3 sequence is 14 residues long. Trimming shortened V by 1 base and J by 3 bases, and 6 bases separated the two germline ends. The CDR3 DNA follows: TGTGCCAGCTCACCACGACACGACACCGGGGAGCTGTTTTTT. It translates to CASSPRHDTGELFF.

The chain recombines TRBV4-1 with TRBJ2-1, with 12 bases matching TRBD2. The trim removed 1 base at V and 10 bases at J, leaving 8 bases unmatched. CDR1 is MGHRA and CDR2 is YSYEKL in the germline V gene. This CDR3 contains 16 residues. The CDR3 nucleotides read TGCGCCAGCAGCCAAGTTGAGACTAGCGGGAGAATGGAGCAGTTCTTC. Its protein is CASSQVETSGRMEQFF.

The rearrangement uses TRBV27 and TRBJ2-2; tentative D call: TRBD1 (6 bases). This CDR3 has 15 residues. The V and J ends lost 3 bases and 2 bases respectively, with 10 bases between them. CDR1 MNHEY and CDR2 SMNVEV come from the germline V gene (reference sequence). CDR3 bases: TGTGCCAGCAGTTTCCGACAGGAAAACACCGGGGAGCTGTTTTTT. It codes for CASSFRQENTGELFF.

V is TRBV28 and J is TRBJ2-3, with D possibly TRBD2 on 5 matching bases. V gave up 4 bases and J gave up 0 bases, with 8 bases separating them. CDR3 length: 14 residues. CDR1 and CDR2 (germline): MDHEN, SYDVKM. For the CDR3, the DNA is TGTGCCAGCAGTTCACGGACTAGCACAGATACGCAGTATTTT. Protein product: CASSSRTSTDTQYF.

The chain recombines TRBV9 with TRBJ2-3; a possible D gene is TRBD1 (6 bases). CDR3 length equals 14 residues. The V end lost 0 bases, the J end lost 6 bases, and 11 bases lay between the germline ends. Germline V gene data show CDR1 as SGDLS and CDR2 as YYNGEE. CDR3: CASSVDRASDTQYF. CDR3 bases: TGTGCCAGCAGCGTAGACAGGGCTTCGGATACGCAGTATTTT.

V and J are TRBV19 and TRBJ2-7; D is possibly TRBD2 (6 bases). CDR3 length: 16 amino acids. Germline CDR1 is LNHDA and CDR2 is SQIVND (reference sequence). V was shortened by 5 bases and J by 1 base, with 18 bases between the two germline ends. The CDR3 region has the DNA TGTGCCAGTAGTCTTCTCGGGGCGGGACCTTCCTACGAGCAGTACTTC. Translated, it gives CASSLLGAGPSYEQYF.

This clone was recorded once. This chain links TRBV24-1 with TRBJ2-6; 9 bases map to TRBD2. The CDR3 length is 17 residues. Germline trimming cut 5 bases from V and 0 bases from J; bases unmatched to any gene: 4. In germline, CDR1 is KGHDR, CDR2 SFDVKD. The CDR3 DNA follows: TGTGCCACCAGTGGAGTAGCGGGAGACTCTGGGGCCAACGTCCTGACTTTC. Encoded protein: CATSGVAGDSGANVLTF.